The present T cell receptor (beta chain) was sequenced within a study of T cell repertoires in cytomegalovirus infection. Germline V gene data show CDR1 as SGHDT and CDR2 as YYEEEE. The ends lost 3 bases at V and 3 bases at J; junction bases unmatched: 4. This CDR3 is built from 15 residues. One entry per CDR3 protein results from TCRdb running MiXCR on the reads. Of approximately 590,000 distinct CDR3 sequences in the sample, 40% were seen once. To note about this clonotype: Its antigen remains unidentified.

V is TRBV5-6 and J is TRBJ2-2, with 8 bases fitting TRBD2. The TCR sequence derives from a human donor in good health (CMV status not recorded). Some clones in this sample may be carry-over from other donors' samples. The sample consisted of cultured PBMCs, taken from culture after CMV antigen stimulation. The CDR3 region has the DNA TGTGCCAGCAGCTCTGTCGGGGGGGACACCGGGGAGCTGTTTTTT. Protein: CASSSVGGDTGELFF.